A selection of T cell receptor beta chains follows, all from one sample in a study of CD8 T cells in ankylosing spondylitis. TCRdb redid the calling of the 5' RACE reads with MiXCR, one entry per CDR3 protein. The table shows a few hundred thousand distinct CDR3 sequences, with roughly 13% occurring only once. Input material: blood, either unsorted or a sorted T cell fraction (not recorded which). The receptors were sampled from a male donor with ankylosing spondylitis. The CDR3 runs from the conserved cysteine through the conserved F or W. D genes are given only for firm matches. Expanded clones are given a class, and other clones once, few, many or no size at all.

v_call	clone_size	j_call	d_call	cdr3_nt	cdr3_aa
TRBV5-5	-	TRBJ2-1	-	TGTGCCAGCAGCTCAAACCCTGGGGGCTCCTACAATGAGCAGTTCTTC	CASSSNPGGSYNEQFF
TRBV9	-	TRBJ1-6	TRBD1	TGTGCCAGCAGCGCGGACAGGGGAGGATCACCCCTCCACTTT	CASSADRGGSPLHF
TRBV9	many	TRBJ2-5	-	TGTGCCAGCAGCGTAGGAATAGCGCCGACGGAGACCCAGTACTTC	CASSVGIAPTETQYF
TRBV12-3/TRBV12-4	-	TRBJ2-1	TRBD1	TGTGCCAGCAGCAAAGTAACCGGGACAGGGGTCCACCATGAGCAGTTCTTC	CASSKVTGTGVHHEQFF
TRBV7-9	-	TRBJ2-3	-	TGTGCCGGACGTGCGGGCACAGATACGCAGTATTTT	CAGRAGTDTQYF
TRBV7-9	few	TRBJ1-1	-	TGTGCCAGCAGCTTCAACTCGAACACTGAAGCTTTCTTT	CASSFNSNTEAFF
TRBV10-3	few	TRBJ2-2	-	TGTGCCATCAGTCCGGGACCCCAGAACACCGGGGAGCTGTTTTTT	CAISPGPQNTGELFF
TRBV6-1	many	TRBJ1-1	-	TGTGCCAGCAGTGTCGCGGGGAACACTGAAGCTTTCTTT	CASSVAGNTEAFF
TRBV21-1	-	TRBJ1-3	-	TGTGCCAGGGGCGGGAAGAGCTCTGGAAACACCATATATTTT	CARGGKSSGNTIYF
TRBV29-1	few	TRBJ1-4	TRBD1	TGCAGCGTAGGGACAGGGTCTGAAAAACTGTTTTTT	CSVGTGSEKLFF
TRBV7-7	few	TRBJ2-1	-	TGTGCCAGCAGCCCCCTACAGGGCTCCTACAATGAGCAGTTCTTC	CASSPLQGSYNEQFF
TRBV30	-	TRBJ2-6	-	TGTGCCTGGAGTGTAAAGGGGGGTCCCCTCTCTGGGGCCAACGTCCTGACTTTC	CAWSVKGGPLSGANVLTF
TRBV27	-	TRBJ1-5	-	TGTGCCAGCAGCACACAGGCCCGCAATCAGCCCCAGCATTTT	CASSTQARNQPQHF
TRBV29-1	-	TRBJ2-2	TRBD2	TGCAGCGTTGGGGCTAGCGGGAGCGACACCGGGGAGCTGTTTTTT	CSVGASGSDTGELFF
TRBV28	once	TRBJ1-2	-	TGTGCCAGCAGAATCGGATCTCCCCTTTCCGGCTACACCTTC	CASRIGSPLSGYTF
TRBV5-1	-	TRBJ2-2	-	TGCGCCAGCAGCCCACAGGGTTCGAACACCGGGGAGCTGTTTTTT	CASSPQGSNTGELFF
TRBV27	-	TRBJ2-7	-	TGTGCCAGCAGCCCCCGATCCGGGTCCTACGAGCAGTACTTC	CASSPRSGSYEQYF
TRBV7-2	-	TRBJ2-1	TRBD2	TGTGCCAGCAGCTTAAGCCTAGCGGGAGGAGGGCAGTTCTTC	CASSLSLAGGGQFF
TRBV5-1	few	TRBJ2-6	TRBD1	TGCGCCAGCAGCGAGATGCCGGGACAGGCTTTGGGGGCCAACGTCCTGACTTTC	CASSEMPGQALGANVLTF
TRBV18	few	TRBJ2-4	-	TGTGCCAGCTCATCACTCGGCCGACGGGATGCCAAAAACATTCAGTACTTC	CASSSLGRRDAKNIQYF
TRBV3-1	-	TRBJ1-2	-	TGTGCCAGCAGCCAAGATGAAGGACAGCCCTATGGCTACACCTTC	CASSQDEGQPYGYTF
TRBV7-2	few	TRBJ2-1	-	TGTGCCAGCAGCTTAATTAGCGGTTACAATGAGCAGTTCTTC	CASSLISGYNEQFF
TRBV30	-	TRBJ2-2	-	TGTGCCTGGGCCTTAGGCACCGGGGAGCTGTTTTTT	CAWALGTGELFF
TRBV2	few	TRBJ2-5	TRBD2	TGTGCCAGTAGAGGGAGGGCGGCAGAGACCCAGTACTTC	CASRGRAAETQYF
TRBV7-8	-	TRBJ2-3	TRBD1	TGTGCCTCGTCTCGGGGACAGGGCAACACAGATACGCAGTATTTT	CASSRGQGNTDTQYF
TRBV6-1	few	TRBJ2-3	TRBD2	TGTGCCAGCAGTCCCCGGGGGGTCACAGATACGCAGTATTTT	CASSPRGVTDTQYF
TRBV5-1	few	TRBJ2-1	-	TGCGCCAGCAGCTACCCCTCTTCGGTGGGAGGTGAGCAGTTCTTC	CASSYPSSVGGEQFF
TRBV7-9	-	TRBJ2-5	-	TGTGCCAGCAGCATCGAAGAGACCCAGTACTTC	CASSIEETQYF
TRBV2	few	TRBJ1-2	-	TGTGCCAGCAGCCAGGCGGGGCAGGCTTACGGCTACACCTTC	CASSQAGQAYGYTF
TRBV12-3/TRBV12-4	few	TRBJ1-2	-	TGTGCCAGCAATTACCAGGAAACCTATGGCTACACCTTC	CASNYQETYGYTF
TRBV7-2	many	TRBJ2-1	-	TGTGCCAGCAGCCCAAGAAGCAGCTCCTACAATGAGCAGTTCTTC	CASSPRSSSYNEQFF
TRBV28	few	TRBJ2-7	TRBD2	TGTGCCAGCAGTTTATATGGGACTAGCGGGAGCGACGAGCAGTACTTC	CASSLYGTSGSDEQYF
TRBV5-1	few	TRBJ2-1	TRBD2	TGCGCCAGCAGCTTGGTTGGCGGGAGCAATGAGCAGTTCTTC	CASSLVGGSNEQFF
TRBV5-1	-	TRBJ2-1	TRBD2	TGCGCCACCAGCTCGCTAGCGGTCTCCTACAATGAGCAGTTCTTC	CATSSLAVSYNEQFF
TRBV7-9	many	TRBJ1-1	TRBD1	TGTGCCAGCAGCCCCTGGACAGGGGGCATGAACACTGAAGCTTTCTTT	CASSPWTGGMNTEAFF
TRBV5-6	-	TRBJ2-1	-	TGTGCCAGCAGCTCCGCAGGGACCTTGAGCAATGAGCAGTTCTTC	CASSSAGTLSNEQFF